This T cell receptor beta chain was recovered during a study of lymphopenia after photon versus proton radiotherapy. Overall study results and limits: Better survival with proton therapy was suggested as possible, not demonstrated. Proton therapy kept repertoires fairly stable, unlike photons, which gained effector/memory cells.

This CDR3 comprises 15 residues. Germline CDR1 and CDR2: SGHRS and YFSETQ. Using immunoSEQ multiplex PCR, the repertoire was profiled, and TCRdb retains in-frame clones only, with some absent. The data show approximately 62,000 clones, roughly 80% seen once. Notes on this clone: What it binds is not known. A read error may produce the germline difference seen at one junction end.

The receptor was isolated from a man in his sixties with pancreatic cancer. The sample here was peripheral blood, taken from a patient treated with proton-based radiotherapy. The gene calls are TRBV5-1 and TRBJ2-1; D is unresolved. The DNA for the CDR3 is TGCGCCAGCAGGTTGGACGGAAGCTCCTACAATGAGCAGTTCTTC. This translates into CASRLDGSSYNEQFF.